These T cell receptor beta chains were read from a single sample in a study of T cell responses to AZD1222 COVID-19 vaccine. Sequenced by immunoSEQ multiplex PCR; TCRdb stores in-frame clones only, minus some. The sample contains 200,000 or so clones, roughly 92% of which appear only once. The sequencing here drew on peripheral blood, taken 28 days after the second AZD1222 dose. These receptors all come from an adult who received the AZD1222 COVID-19 vaccine. CDR3s include the opening cysteine and the closing phenylalanine or tryptophan. The order of the fields is D gene, J gene, V gene, clone size, CDR3 protein. The D gene is left open where the match is weak. Not every row has a clone size; where given, it reads once, few, many or a size class.

. | TRBJ2-7 | TRBV7-2 | . | CASSLAYQYNEQYF
TRBD2 | TRBJ2-1 | TRBV4-2 | . | CASSHPLSGGQSYNEQFF
. | TRBJ1-6 | TRBV27 | . | CASSLYPGGSSPLHF
TRBD2 | TRBJ2-5 | TRBV29-1 | once | CSVVRGEETQYF
. | TRBJ1-1 | TRBV18 | . | CASSPPAGANTEAFF
TRBD1 | TRBJ2-5 | TRBV5-6 | . | CASSKDRGAQETQYF
. | TRBJ1-1 | TRBV7-2 | . | CASRPPGTRTANTEAFF
. | TRBJ2-3 | TRBV7-2 | . | CASSLAGGRGDTQYF
. | TRBJ1-2 | TRBV19 | . | CASSIPGRNYGYTF
. | TRBJ1-5 | TRBV27 | . | CASSSFQGFPQPQHF
. | TRBJ2-7 | TRBV2 | once | CASKGELYEQYF
. | TRBJ2-4 | TRBV6-2/TRBV6-3 | . | CASSYGNIQYF
TRBD1 | TRBJ2-7 | TRBV28 | . | CASRGALTGRFYEQYF
. | TRBJ2-2 | TRBV2 | . | CASSVLGGGELFF
. | TRBJ1-6 | TRBV30 | . | CAWRYRASYNSPLHF
. | TRBJ2-5 | TRBV4-1 | . | CASSRDSLETQYF
TRBD1 | TRBJ1-6 | TRBV7-3 | . | CASSSTGAGNSPLHF
. | TRBJ1-5 | TRBV28 | . | CATLGGLGNNQPQHF
TRBD1 | TRBJ2-1 | TRBV10-1 | . | CASSRTTGVNEQFF
TRBD1 | TRBJ1-5 | TRBV19 | . | CASSTPGQLNQPQHF
. | TRBJ1-3 | TRBV6-1 | . | CASSELAGLGNTIYF
. | TRBJ1-1 | TRBV5-4 | once | CASSLVGRAAEAFF
. | TRBJ1-6 | TRBV7-5 | . | CARKRQGYNSPLHF
. | TRBJ1-5 | TRBV7-9 | . | CASSFFGWQPQHF
. | TRBJ1-3 | TRBV9 | . | CASSVGTVGNTIYF
. | TRBJ1-2 | TRBV9 | . | CASMRTNYGYTF
TRBD1 | TRBJ1-2 | TRBV19 | . | CASKTSSGQGRYGYTF
. | TRBJ1-1 | TRBV4-3 | . | CASSQVPQAGSTEAFF
. | TRBJ1-6 | TRBV10-3 | . | CAISEGGSSYNSPLHF
. | TRBJ1-2 | TRBV6-2/TRBV6-3 | once | CASSYYHLGGTYGYTF
. | TRBJ2-7 | TRBV5-1 | . | CASSPTWGASSYEQYF
. | TRBJ1-2 | TRBV28 | . | CASNENNFSDGYTF
. | TRBJ1-2 | TRBV2 | . | CASSGREAYGYTF
. | TRBJ1-5 | TRBV28 | . | CASSLRDQPQHF
TRBD1 | TRBJ1-2 | TRBV19 | few | CASLTPAGTGPNYGYTF
. | TRBJ1-6 | TRBV19 | . | CASRKNNSPLHF
. | TRBJ1-6 | TRBV5-1 | . | CASSSTGRPDPLHF
. | TRBJ1-4 | TRBV4-1 | . | CASSQVPGGHEKLFF
. | TRBJ1-5 | TRBV7-9 | . | CASSDTETSNQPQHF
. | TRBJ1-6 | TRBV11-2 | . | CASSSGRSRGLPSPLHF
. | TRBJ2-2 | TRBV19 | . | CATGQLRGELFF
TRBD1 | TRBJ1-3 | TRBV11-2 | . | CASSLMTGYSGNTIYF
TRBD1 | TRBJ1-1 | TRBV4-1 | . | CASSQEGRGQGGLNTEAFF
TRBD1 | TRBJ2-7 | TRBV7-9 | . | CASSLGGQGYEQYF
. | TRBJ1-6 | TRBV10-2 | . | CASSGVVGLLLGSPLHF
. | TRBJ2-7 | TRBV7-2 | . | CASSLVDRSYEQYF
. | TRBJ2-1 | TRBV11-3 | . | CASSRTGPSYNEQFF
. | TRBJ2-7 | TRBV5-4 | . | CASSLFGTLYEQYF
. | TRBJ1-2 | TRBV19 | few | CASSKPPWGQGSYGYTF
TRBD1 | TRBJ1-2 | TRBV2 | . | CASSERDRAPGYTF
. | TRBJ1-1 | TRBV25-1 | . | CASSEARNTEAFF
. | TRBJ1-1 | TRBV5-1 | . | CASSLRQDTEAFF
. | TRBJ2-5 | TRBV18 | . | CASSPLSLETQYF
TRBD2 | TRBJ2-1 | TRBV5-4 | . | CASSLKAGGPNEQFF